The clone carrying this T cell receptor (beta chain) was observed once. Sequencing was performed with immunoSEQ multiplex PCR; in TCRdb, only in-frame clones are kept and a portion is missing. Of some 75,000 clones detected, around 86% appear once; the ten largest clones hold 2.5% to 3.5%. This CDR3 is built from 15 residues. Germline CDR1 reads LNHDA; CDR2 reads SQIVND (reference sequence). V was clipped by 1 base and J by 1 base, with 8 bases between them. The record originates from a study of OX40 agonist ivuxolimab in advanced cancers. The rearrangement uses TRBV19 and TRBJ1-5, with D unresolved. This TCR came from an adult with an advanced solid tumor such as melanoma, head and neck, liver or kidney cancer. Source: CD4+ or CD8+ T cells sorted from blood, taken in a trial of the OX40 agonist ivuxolimab. Written as DNA, the CDR3 is TGTGCCAGTAGTATAGGAGGACGGAGCAATCAGCCCCAGCATTTT. It translates to CASSIGGRSNQPQHF.